The present T cell receptor beta chain was sequenced within a study of T cells expressing NK-cell markers. Study details: Repertoires of TCR beta were obtained from T cells sorted as CD3+CD56+NKG2C+, CD3+CD56+NKG2C- and CD3+CD56-NKG2C+.

This CDR3 has 17 amino acids. Germline CDR1 KGHDR, CDR2 SFDVKD. TCRdb processed the 5' RACE reads again and assigns one entry to each CDR3 protein, with no DNA. The sample's table shows 150,000 to 180,000 distinct CDR3 sequences. This chain connects TRBV24-1 to TRBJ2-5; there is no DNA to check the TCRdb D call of TRBD1. The sequenced material came from blood T cells: a sorted CD56 or NKG2C T cell subset, CD4+ or CD8+ T cells, or bulk PBMC T cells (not recorded which). The clonotype was recovered from a woman aged 45 to 65 in good health. The CDR3 loop reads CATSDSFTGGLVETQYF.